This T cell receptor beta chain originates from a study of blood T cell repertoires in COVID-19. Study-level information: Before being deemed recovered, Cohort 3 donors had two negative PCRs, clearance, or symptom resolution. Sites in the United States, Italy and Spain provided acute and convalescent COVID-19 samples. T cells, B-cell-depleted T cells, or PBMCs provided the cDNA or gDNA that served as material.

The germline CDR1 and CDR2 sequences are SGHAT and FQNNGV. CDR3 size: 16 residues. V was pared by 4 bases and J by 4 bases, with 5 bases of the junction left unmatched. Clinical histories supplied by participants themselves formed the basis of cohort assignment. Clones were read by immunoSEQ multiplex PCR, and TCRdb kept only the in-frame ones, dropping some. Of 200,000 to 250,000 clones in the sample, roughly nine tenths are singletons; the top ten hold roughly 3.2%. In this sample, this clone turned up once. The rearrangement joins TRBV11-2 to TRBJ2-3; 13 bases align to TRBD2. Sample: PBMCs or T cells enriched from blood (not recorded which). This receptor was identified in a woman aged 45-65 years in a cohort exposed to, infected with or recovered from COVID-19 (not recorded which). The chain's CDR3 is CASSSGLAGMSDTQYF. CDR3 DNA sequence: TGTGCCAGCAGCTCGGGACTAGCGGGGATGTCAGATACGCAGTATTTT.